A selection of T cell receptor beta chains follows, all from one sample in a study of early stage breast cancer tumors. Profiled with immunoSEQ multiplex PCR; TCRdb holds only in-frame clones, not every one. The table has tens of thousands of clones, around 73% seen once. Material for sequencing was blood. The receptors were sampled from a person aged 45 to 59 with breast cancer. The CDR3 runs from the conserved cysteine through the conserved F or W. D genes are given only for firm matches. The size field is filled for only some rows; it gives once, few, many or a size class.

J gene | D gene | clone size | V gene | CDR3 DNA | CDR3 protein
TRBJ2-7 | NA | few | TRBV4-1 | TGCGCCAGCAGCCAAGGATGGCGGGACCCCTACGAGCAGTACTTC | CASSQGWRDPYEQYF
TRBJ1-2 | NA | few | TRBV9 | TGTGCCAGCAGCGCAAACTATGGCTACACCTTC | CASSANYGYTF
TRBJ1-1 | NA | NA | TRBV11-2 | TGTGCCAGCAGCTTAGTTCGGGCAGGGGTTGAAGCTTTCTTT | CASSLVRAGVEAFF
TRBJ2-7 | NA | NA | TRBV14 | TGTGCCAGCAGCCAAGTATATGGGGCCCACGAGCAGTACTTC | CASSQVYGAHEQYF
TRBJ1-2 | TRBD1 | NA | TRBV12-5 | TGTGCTAGTGCCCCGGGGACAGATAACTATGGCTACACCTTC | CASAPGTDNYGYTF
TRBJ1-2 | NA | NA | TRBV11-2 | TGTGCCAGCAGCCTACGTCGAGGTTTAGCTTTCTATGGCTACACCTTC | CASSLRRGLAFYGYTF
TRBJ2-2 | NA | NA | TRBV14 | TGTGCCAGCAGCCCAATGACAGGGAACACCGGGGAGCTGTTTTTT | CASSPMTGNTGELFF
TRBJ2-5 | NA | NA | TRBV29-1 | TGCAGCGTTGGGGGGGACTGGCAAGAGACCCAGTACTTC | CSVGGDWQETQYF
TRBJ2-5 | NA | NA | TRBV2 | TGTGCCAGCAGCGGGGGTCTAGACCAAGAGACCCAGTACTTC | CASSGGLDQETQYF
TRBJ2-5 | TRBD2 | NA | TRBV9 | TGTGCCAGCAGCTCAGGGGATAGCGGGGGGGCCCGGGAGACCCAGTACTTC | CASSSGDSGGARETQYF
TRBJ2-2 | NA | NA | TRBV7-9 | TGTGCCAGCAGCTTAAGAGACTCAGCGAACACCGGGGAGCTGTTTTTT | CASSLRDSANTGELFF
TRBJ2-3 | NA | NA | TRBV5-1 | TGCGCCAGCAGCGCTGGTTTTCCCCCGGAGGATACGCAGTATTTT | CASSAGFPPEDTQYF
TRBJ2-1 | NA | NA | TRBV6-5 | TGTGCCAGCAGTTTTAAGGGGAATGAGCAGTTCTTC | CASSFKGNEQFF
TRBJ1-6 | NA | NA | TRBV19 | TGTGCCAGTAGTATGGCCGGACGGGACTATAATTCACCCCTCCACTTT | CASSMAGRDYNSPLHF
TRBJ1-1 | NA | NA | TRBV7-2 | TGTGCCAGCAGCCCCCGACAGGACCAAGCTTTCTTT | CASSPRQDQAFF
TRBJ2-3 | TRBD1 | NA | TRBV5-1 | TGCGCCAGCAGACCGGGACAGGGGGCCGGCACAGATACGCAGTATTTT | CASRPGQGAGTDTQYF
TRBJ1-3 | NA | NA | TRBV2 | TGTGCCAGCACCTATAAGTCGGGGACTTCTGGAAACACCATATATTTT | CASTYKSGTSGNTIYF
TRBJ2-3 | NA | NA | TRBV10-1 | TGCGCCAGCAGTGACCAAGCCACAGATACGCAGTATTTT | CASSDQATDTQYF
TRBJ2-1 | TRBD2 | few | TRBV10-3 | TGTGCCATCAGACCAGCTAGCGGGAGGGCCCCCTACAATGAGCAGTTCTTC | CAIRPASGRAPYNEQFF
TRBJ2-3 | NA | NA | TRBV5-1 | TGCGCCAGCAGCTGGCGGGACACAGATACGCAGTATTTT | CASSWRDTDTQYF
TRBJ1-4 | NA | NA | TRBV6-5 | TGTGCCAGCAGTTCGAGGACAACTAATGAAAAACTGTTTTTT | CASSSRTTNEKLFF
TRBJ1-3 | TRBD1 | NA | TRBV13 | TGTGCCAGCAGCTCCGGGACAGGGTCTGGAAACACCATATATTTT | CASSSGTGSGNTIYF
TRBJ2-7 | NA | few | TRBV29-1 | TGCAGCGTTCAGGACAGCTACGAGCAGTACTTC | CSVQDSYEQYF
TRBJ2-5 | NA | NA | TRBV7-2 | TGTGCCAGCAGCTACGGGGGAAGTAGAGAGACCCAGTACTTC | CASSYGGSRETQYF
TRBJ2-1 | TRBD2 | once | TRBV11-3 | TGTGCCAGCAGCGCGGGACTAGCGGGGGCCTCCTACAATGAGCAGTTCTTC | CASSAGLAGASYNEQFF
TRBJ1-1 | TRBD1 | few | TRBV6-5 | TGTGCCAGCAGGGTGACAGGGAGTGAAGCTTTCTTT | CASRVTGSEAFF
TRBJ1-3 | TRBD1 | once | TRBV9 | TGTGCCAGCAGCGTGAGGACAGGGTCGACGAGCACCATATATTTT | CASSVRTGSTSTIYF
TRBJ1-1 | NA | once | TRBV7-2 | TGTGCCAGCAGACCCAGGAGGTTAGGCACTGAAGCTTTCTTT | CASRPRRLGTEAFF
TRBJ1-1 | NA | medium-sized | TRBV29-1 | TGCAGCGTTGAAGAGTGGGGGGGGAACACTGAAGCTTTCTTT | CSVEEWGGNTEAFF
TRBJ2-1 | NA | NA | TRBV5-4 | TGTGCCAGCAGCTCCGCTACTGACACCTCCCTCTTCTTC | CASSSATDTSLFF